This is a list of T cell receptor beta chains from one sample in a study of shared clonotypes between healthy human individuals. Assay used: immunoSEQ multiplex PCR; TCRdb lists only in-frame clones, some missing. The table shows around 940,000 clones, with 60% to 85% occurring only once. Sequenced material: memory CD4+ T cells sorted from blood. The receptors come from a man aged 18 to 29 in good health. Each CDR3 is given without its conserved first and last residue. A D gene is named only where the DNA matches it firmly.

>TRBV7-9|TRBD1
ASETGGYNSPLH
>TRBV6-5|.
ASSYLGGRGYGYT
>TRBV6-5|.
ASSTLVGSNEQY
>TRBV6-1|.
ASSEWFPLH
>TRBV7-9|TRBD2
ASSYGPAGEQNTQY
>TRBV30|TRBD1
AWRWGTGGTEAF
>TRBV2|TRBD1
ASSETGQAHLY
>TRBV6-1|TRBD2
ASSLAGVYEQY
>TRBV6-1|TRBD1
ASSGWGQGFSNQPQH
>TRBV30|TRBD1
AYPKGQGITGELF
>TRBV4-1|.
ASSQDQGIQPQH
>TRBV29-1|TRBD1
SVSGQGHSYNEQF
>TRBV18|TRBD1
ASSPGTEAYEQY
>TRBV30|.
AWSGQGNQPQH
>TRBV30|.
ALKGGSSYNSPLH
>TRBV30|TRBD2
AYFKPPGTSGNEQF
>TRBV7-6|.
ASSPRVGA
>TRBV6-6|.
ASSTGRGYT
>TRBV5-1|.
ASSLAGTAYNSPLH
>TRBV6-1|.
ASSEGRGNNQPQH
>TRBV7-9|TRBD2
ASRVGLAGQETQY
>TRBV4-3|TRBD1
ASSQGTGGVADTQY
>TRBV5-1|.
ASSLNTGGEQY
>TRBV9|.
ASSVGRGGAADTQY
>TRBV9|.
ASSVSLPDTQY
>TRBV5-1|.
ASSFTGSGPWGNIQY
>TRBV18|.
ASSPDRGGNQPQH
>TRBV7-2|TRBD2
ASSLAGTSGPETQY
>TRBV10-3|.
AISASIDTQY
>TRBV11-2|.
ASSLLGATGNTIY
>TRBV7-9|.
ASSQVPDTQY
>TRBV5-1|.
ASSPGAAVDTEAF
>TRBV28|.
ASSLEYFYNEQF
>TRBV6-1|.
ASTLVDGSTDTQY
>TRBV5-4|.
ASSSGTPIPTEAF
>TRBV6-5|TRBD2
ASSSRLAGGYEQY
>TRBV7-2|TRBD2
ASSEGGPISEQF
>TRBV7-9|.
ASTKEGYEQY
>TRBV9|.
ASSVDGTQY
>TRBV5-4|.
ASSLVGGGNHEQY
>TRBV10-3|.
AITGGDSPLH
>TRBV5-1|.
ASSLGTAATNEKLF
>TRBV6-6|.
ADEAPMDEQY
>TRBV7-9|.
ASSLELANTEAF
>TRBV5-1|.
ASSYAGEGGYT
>TRBV6-5|.
ASSPDGYYGYT
>TRBV5-1|TRBD1
ASSSSGQGNTEAF
>TRBV4-1|.
ASSLLGLVQETQY
>TRBV18|.
ASSLDRNSPLH
>TRBV5-1|TRBD1
ASSLNGQGAGDTQY
>TRBV7-2|TRBD1
ASSLVGGDGYGYT
>TRBV2|.
ASRTEKLTGELF
>TRBV19|.
ASSLTTGKRHEKLF
>TRBV5-1|.
ASSLAYASTDTQY